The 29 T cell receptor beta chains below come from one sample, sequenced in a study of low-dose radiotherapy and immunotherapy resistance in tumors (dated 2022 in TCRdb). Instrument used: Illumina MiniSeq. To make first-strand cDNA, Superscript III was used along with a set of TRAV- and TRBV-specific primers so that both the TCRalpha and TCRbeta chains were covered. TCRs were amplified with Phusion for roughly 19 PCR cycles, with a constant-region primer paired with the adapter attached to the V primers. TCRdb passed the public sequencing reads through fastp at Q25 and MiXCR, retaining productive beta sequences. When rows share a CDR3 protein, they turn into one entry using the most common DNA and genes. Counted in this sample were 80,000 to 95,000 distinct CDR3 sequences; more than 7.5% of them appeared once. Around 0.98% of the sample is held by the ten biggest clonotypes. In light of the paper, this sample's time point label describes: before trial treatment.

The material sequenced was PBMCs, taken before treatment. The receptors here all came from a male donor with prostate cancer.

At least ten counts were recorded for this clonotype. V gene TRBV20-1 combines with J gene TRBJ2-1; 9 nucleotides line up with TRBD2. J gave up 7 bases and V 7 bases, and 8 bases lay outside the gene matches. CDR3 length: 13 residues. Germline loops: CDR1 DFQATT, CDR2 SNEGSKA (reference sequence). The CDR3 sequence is CSVTKLAGNEQFF. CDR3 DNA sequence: TGCAGTGTCACGAAACTAGCGGGTAATGAGCAGTTCTTC.

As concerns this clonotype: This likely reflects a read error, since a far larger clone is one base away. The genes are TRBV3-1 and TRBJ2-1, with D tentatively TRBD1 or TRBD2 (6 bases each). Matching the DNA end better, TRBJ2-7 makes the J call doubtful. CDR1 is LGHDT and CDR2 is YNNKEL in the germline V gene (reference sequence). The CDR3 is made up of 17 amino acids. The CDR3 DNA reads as TGTGCCAGCAGCCAAGATCCCCCCGGGGGCATGAATTACGAGCAGTACTTC. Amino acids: CASSQDPPGGMNYEQYF.

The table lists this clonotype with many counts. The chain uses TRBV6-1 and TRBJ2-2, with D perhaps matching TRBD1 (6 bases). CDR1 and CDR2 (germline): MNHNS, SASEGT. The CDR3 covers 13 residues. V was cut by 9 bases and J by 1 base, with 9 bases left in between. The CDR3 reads CARGGKNTGELFF. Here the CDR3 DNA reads TGTGCCAGAGGGGGAAAGAACACCGGGGAGCTGTTTTTT.

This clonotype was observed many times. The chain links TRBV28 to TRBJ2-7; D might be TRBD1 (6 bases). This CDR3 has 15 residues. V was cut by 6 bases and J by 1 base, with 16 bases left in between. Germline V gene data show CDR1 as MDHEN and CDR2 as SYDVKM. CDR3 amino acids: CASRGGQAKSYEQYF. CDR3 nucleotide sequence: TGTGCCAGCAGAGGGGGACAAGCGAAATCCTACGAGCAGTACTTC.

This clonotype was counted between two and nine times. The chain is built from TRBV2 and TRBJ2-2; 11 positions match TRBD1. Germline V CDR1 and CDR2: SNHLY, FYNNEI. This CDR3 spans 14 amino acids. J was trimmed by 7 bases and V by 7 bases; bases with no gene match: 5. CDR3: CASIGQGASGELFF. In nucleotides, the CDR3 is TGTGCCAGCATCGGACAGGGGGCCAGCGGGGAGCTGTTTTTT.

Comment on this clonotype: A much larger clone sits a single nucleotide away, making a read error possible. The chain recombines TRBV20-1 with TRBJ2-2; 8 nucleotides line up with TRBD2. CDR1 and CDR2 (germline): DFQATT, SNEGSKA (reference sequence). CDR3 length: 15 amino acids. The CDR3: CGASPPGLGTGELFF. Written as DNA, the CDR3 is TGCGGTGCTTCCCCCCCGGGACTAGGGACCGGGGAGCTGTTTTTT.

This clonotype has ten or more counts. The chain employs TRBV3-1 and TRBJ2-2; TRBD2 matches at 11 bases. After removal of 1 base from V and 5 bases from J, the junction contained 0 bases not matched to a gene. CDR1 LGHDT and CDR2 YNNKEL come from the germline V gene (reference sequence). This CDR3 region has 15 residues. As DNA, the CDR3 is TGTGCCAGCAGCCAAGGACTAGCGGGAACCGGGGAGCTGTTTTTT. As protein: CASSQGLAGTGELFF.

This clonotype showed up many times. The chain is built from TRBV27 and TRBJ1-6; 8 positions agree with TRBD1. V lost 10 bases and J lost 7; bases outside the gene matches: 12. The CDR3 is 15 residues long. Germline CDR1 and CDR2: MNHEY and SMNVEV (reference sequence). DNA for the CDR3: TGTGCCACCCAGTCTACAGGGGGACGAAATTCACCCCTCCACTTT. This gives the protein CATQSTGGRNSPLHF.

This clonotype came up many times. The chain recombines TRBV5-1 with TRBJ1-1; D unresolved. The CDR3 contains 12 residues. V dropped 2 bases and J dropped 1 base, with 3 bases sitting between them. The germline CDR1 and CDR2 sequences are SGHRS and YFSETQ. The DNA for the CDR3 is TGCGCCAGCAGCTTCACGAACACTGAAGCTTTCTTT. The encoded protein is CASSFTNTEAFF.

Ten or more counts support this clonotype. The CDR3, as DNA: TGTGCCAGCAGTTTCTGGGACAGTCTGATGAACACTGAAGCTTTCTTT. Translation: CASSFWDSLMNTEAFF. This chain connects TRBV28 to TRBJ1-1, with 7 nucleotides matching TRBD1. V dropped 3 bases and J dropped 0; count of bases not matched to a gene: 7. The CDR3 loop spans 16 amino acids. CDR1 and CDR2 (germline): MDHEN, SYDVKM. Variable domain in full (rest from reference TRBV28 and TRBJ1-1): DVKVTQSSRYLVKRTGEKVFLECVQDMDHENMFWYRQDPGLGLRLIYFSYDVKMKEKGDIPEGYSVSREKKERFSLILESASTNQTSMYLCASSFWDSLMNTEAFFGQGTRLTVV.

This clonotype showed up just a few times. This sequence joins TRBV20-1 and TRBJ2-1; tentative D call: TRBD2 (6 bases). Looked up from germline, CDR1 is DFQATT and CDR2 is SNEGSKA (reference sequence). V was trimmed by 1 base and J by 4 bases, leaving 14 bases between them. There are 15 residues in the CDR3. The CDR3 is CSARAGTGPYNEQFF. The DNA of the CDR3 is TGCAGTGCTAGAGCCGGGACTGGTCCTTACAATGAGCAGTTCTTC.

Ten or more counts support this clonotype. Here the CDR3 reads CASSPGLAGYNEQFF. The CDR3 coding sequence is TGCGCCAGCAGCCCTGGACTAGCGGGGTACAATGAGCAGTTCTTC. The J gene is TRBJ2-1, the V gene TRBV5-1; 12 bases match TRBD2. Germline V gene sequence: CDR1 SGHRS, CDR2 YFSETQ. The trim removed 4 bases at V and 4 bases at J, leaving 3 bases unmatched. The CDR3 length is 15 residues.

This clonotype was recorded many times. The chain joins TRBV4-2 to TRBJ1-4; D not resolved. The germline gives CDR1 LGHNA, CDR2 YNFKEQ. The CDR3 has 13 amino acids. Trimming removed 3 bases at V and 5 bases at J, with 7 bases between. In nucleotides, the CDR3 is TGTGCCAGCAGCCAGGGCGGGAATGAAAAACTGTTTTTT. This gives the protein CASSQGGNEKLFF.

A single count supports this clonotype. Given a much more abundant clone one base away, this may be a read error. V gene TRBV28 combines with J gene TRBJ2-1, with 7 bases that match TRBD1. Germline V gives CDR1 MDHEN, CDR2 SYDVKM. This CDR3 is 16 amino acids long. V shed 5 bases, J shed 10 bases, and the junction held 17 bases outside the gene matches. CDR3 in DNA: TGTGCCAGCAGTCTTACAGGGGAAGTGATCAGCTACGAGCAGTTCTTC. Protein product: CASSLTGEVISYEQFF.

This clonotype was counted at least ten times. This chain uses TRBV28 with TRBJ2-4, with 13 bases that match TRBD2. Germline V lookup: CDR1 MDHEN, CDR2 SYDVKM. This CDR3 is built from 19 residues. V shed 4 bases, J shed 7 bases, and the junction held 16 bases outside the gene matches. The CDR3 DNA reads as TGTGCCAGCAGTTACCCATACCTCGGACTAGCGGGAGCCCCTAACATTCAGTACTTC. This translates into CASSYPYLGLAGAPNIQYF.

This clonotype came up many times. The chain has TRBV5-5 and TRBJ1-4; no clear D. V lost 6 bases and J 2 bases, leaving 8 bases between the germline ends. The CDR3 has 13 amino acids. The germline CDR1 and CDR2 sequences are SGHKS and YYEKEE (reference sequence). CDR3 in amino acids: CASKLATNEKLFF. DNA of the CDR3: TGTGCCAGCAAGCTTGCGACTAATGAAAAACTGTTTTTT.

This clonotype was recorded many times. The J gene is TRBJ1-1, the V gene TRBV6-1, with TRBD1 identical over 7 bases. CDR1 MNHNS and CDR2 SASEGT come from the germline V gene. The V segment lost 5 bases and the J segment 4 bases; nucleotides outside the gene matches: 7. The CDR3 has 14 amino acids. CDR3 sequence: CASSRGGAVTEAFF. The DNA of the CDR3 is TGTGCCAGCAGTAGAGGGGGCGCGGTCACTGAAGCTTTCTTT.

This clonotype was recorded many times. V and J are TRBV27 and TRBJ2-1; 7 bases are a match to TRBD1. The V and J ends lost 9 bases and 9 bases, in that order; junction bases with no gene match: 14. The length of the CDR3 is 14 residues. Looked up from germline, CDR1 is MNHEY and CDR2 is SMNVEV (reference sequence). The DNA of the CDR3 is TGTGCCAGTCGACAGGGAACGAGGAGCGGTGAGCAGTTCTTC. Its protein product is CASRQGTRSGEQFF.

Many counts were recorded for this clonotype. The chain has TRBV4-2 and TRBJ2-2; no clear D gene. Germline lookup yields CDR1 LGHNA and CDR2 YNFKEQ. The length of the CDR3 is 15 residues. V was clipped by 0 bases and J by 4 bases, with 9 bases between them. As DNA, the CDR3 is TGTGCCAGCAGCCAAGATAGACTTTTCACCGGGGAGCTGTTTTTT. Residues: CASSQDRLFTGELFF.

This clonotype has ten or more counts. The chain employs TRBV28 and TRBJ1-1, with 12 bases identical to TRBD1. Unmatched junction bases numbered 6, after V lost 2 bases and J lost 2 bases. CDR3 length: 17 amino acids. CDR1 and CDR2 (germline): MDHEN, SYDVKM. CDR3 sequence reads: CASSLLPGTGGNTEAFF. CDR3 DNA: TGTGCCAGCAGTTTACTACCCGGGACAGGGGGCAACACTGAAGCTTTCTTT.

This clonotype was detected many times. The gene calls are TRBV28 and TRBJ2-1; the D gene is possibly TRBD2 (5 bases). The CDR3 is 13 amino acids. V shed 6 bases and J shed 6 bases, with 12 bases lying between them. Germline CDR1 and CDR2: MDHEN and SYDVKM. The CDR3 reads CASSRRSGNEQFF. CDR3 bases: TGTGCCAGCAGCCGACGGAGCGGCAATGAGCAGTTCTTC.

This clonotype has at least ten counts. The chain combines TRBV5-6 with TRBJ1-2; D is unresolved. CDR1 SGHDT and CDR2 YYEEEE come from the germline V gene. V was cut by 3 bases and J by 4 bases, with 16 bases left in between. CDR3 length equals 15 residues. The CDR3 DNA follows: TGTGCCAGCAGCTGGGCGACGGACGGAACCTATGGCTACACCTTC. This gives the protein CASSWATDGTYGYTF.

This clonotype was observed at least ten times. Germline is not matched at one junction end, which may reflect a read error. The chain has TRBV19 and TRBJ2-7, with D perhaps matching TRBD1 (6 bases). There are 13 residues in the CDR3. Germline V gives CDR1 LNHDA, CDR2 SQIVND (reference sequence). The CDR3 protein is CASSPQGLYEQYF. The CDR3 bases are TGTGCCAGTAGCCCACAGGGTCTTTACGAACAGTACTTC.

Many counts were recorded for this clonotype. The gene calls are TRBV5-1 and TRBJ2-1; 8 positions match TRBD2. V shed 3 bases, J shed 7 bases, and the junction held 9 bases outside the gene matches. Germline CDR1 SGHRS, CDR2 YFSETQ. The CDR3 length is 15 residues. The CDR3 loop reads CASSSAGEGSNEQFF. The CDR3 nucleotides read TGCGCCAGCAGCTCAGCGGGAGAGGGGTCGAATGAGCAGTTCTTC.

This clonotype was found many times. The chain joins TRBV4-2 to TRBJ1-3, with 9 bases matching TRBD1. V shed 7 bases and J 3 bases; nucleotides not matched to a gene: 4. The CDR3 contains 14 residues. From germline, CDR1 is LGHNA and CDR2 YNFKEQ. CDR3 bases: TGTGCCAGCAACCGGGACAGGGTTGGAAACACCATATATTTT. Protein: CASNRDRVGNTIYF.

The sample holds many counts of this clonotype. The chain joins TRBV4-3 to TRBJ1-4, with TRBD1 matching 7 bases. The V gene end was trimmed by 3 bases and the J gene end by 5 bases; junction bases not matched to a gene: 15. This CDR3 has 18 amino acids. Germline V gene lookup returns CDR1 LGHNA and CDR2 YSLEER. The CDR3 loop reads CASSQSGVGTAKNEKLFF. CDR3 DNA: TGCGCCAGCAGCCAGTCAGGGGTCGGGACAGCAAAAAATGAAAAACTGTTTTTT.

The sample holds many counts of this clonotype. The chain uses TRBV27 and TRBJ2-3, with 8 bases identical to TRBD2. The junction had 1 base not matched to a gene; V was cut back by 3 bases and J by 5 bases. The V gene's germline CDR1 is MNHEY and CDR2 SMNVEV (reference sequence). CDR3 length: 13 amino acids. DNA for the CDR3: TGTGCCAGCAGTTTCGGGGGGGGAGATACGCAGTATTTT. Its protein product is CASSFGGGDTQYF.

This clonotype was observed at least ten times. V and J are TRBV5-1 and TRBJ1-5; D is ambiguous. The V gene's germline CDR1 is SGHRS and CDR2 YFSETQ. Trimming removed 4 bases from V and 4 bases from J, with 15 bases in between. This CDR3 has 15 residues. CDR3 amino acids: CASSQDGDLNQPQHF. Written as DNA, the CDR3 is TGCGCCAGCAGCCAGGACGGAGATTTAAATCAGCCCCAGCATTTT.

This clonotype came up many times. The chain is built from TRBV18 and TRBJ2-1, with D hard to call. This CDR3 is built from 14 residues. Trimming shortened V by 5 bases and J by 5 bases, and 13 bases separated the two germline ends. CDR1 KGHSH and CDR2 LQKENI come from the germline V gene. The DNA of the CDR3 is TGTGCCAGCTCATTCCTCTCGGATAACAATGAGCAGTTCTTC. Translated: CASSFLSDNNEQFF.